The present TCR beta chain was sequenced within a study of T cells after yellow fever vaccination. Study conclusions and caveats: Booster samples showed a return of most primary-vaccination clones (roughly 96% CD4, about 85% CD8).

Comment on this clonotype: Its antigen is as yet unknown.

J gave up 6 bases and V 6 bases, and 10 bases lay outside the gene matches. Looked up from germline, CDR1 is SGHTA and CDR2 is FQGTGA. The CDR3 totals 15 residues. Each CDR3 protein is one row after TCRdb ran MiXCR on the 5' RACE reads. This repertoire shows a few hundred thousand distinct CDR3 sequences, more than 3% found once; its top ten account for roughly 3%. The receptor comes from a man younger than 35 who received the YFV17D yellow fever vaccine. This sample comprised CD4+ T cells sorted from PBMCs, obtained 10 days after the yellow fever booster vaccination. The gene calls are TRBV7-3 and TRBJ2-3, with TRBD2 matching 9 bases. CDR3 sequence (DNA): TGTGCCAGCAGTCAAGGGCTAGCGGGGAGGGATACGCAGTATTTT. It encodes CASSQGLAGRDTQYF.